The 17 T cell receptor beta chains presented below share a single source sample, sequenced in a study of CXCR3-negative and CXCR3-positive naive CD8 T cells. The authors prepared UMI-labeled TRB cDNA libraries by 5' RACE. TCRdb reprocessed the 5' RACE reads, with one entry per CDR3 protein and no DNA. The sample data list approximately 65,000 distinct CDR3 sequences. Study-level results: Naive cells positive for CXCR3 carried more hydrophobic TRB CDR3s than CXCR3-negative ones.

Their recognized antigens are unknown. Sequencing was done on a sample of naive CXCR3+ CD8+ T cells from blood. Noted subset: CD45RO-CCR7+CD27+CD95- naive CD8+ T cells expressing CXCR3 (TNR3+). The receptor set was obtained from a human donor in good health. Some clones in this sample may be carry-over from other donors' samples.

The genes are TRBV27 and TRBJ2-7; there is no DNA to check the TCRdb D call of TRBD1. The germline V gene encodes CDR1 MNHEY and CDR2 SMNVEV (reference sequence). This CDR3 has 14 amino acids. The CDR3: CASSYGGHSYEQYF.

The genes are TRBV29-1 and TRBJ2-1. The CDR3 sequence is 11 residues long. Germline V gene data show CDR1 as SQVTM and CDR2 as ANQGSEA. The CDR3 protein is CSTLDRNEQFF.

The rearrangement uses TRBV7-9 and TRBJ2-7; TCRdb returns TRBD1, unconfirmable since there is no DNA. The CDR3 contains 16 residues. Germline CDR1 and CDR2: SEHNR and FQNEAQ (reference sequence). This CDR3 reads CASSYGERTRQYEQYF.

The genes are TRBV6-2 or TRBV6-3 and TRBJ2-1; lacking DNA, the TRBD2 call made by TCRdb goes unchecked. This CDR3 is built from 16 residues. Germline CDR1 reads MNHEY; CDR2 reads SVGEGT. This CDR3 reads CASSYSSQRGYNEQFF.

CDR3 loop: CSDPGTGVSEQYF. The chain combines TRBV20-1 with TRBJ2-7; checking the TCRdb D call of TRBD1 is not possible without DNA. This CDR3 has 13 amino acids. Looked up from germline, CDR1 is DFQATT and CDR2 is SNEGSKA (reference sequence).

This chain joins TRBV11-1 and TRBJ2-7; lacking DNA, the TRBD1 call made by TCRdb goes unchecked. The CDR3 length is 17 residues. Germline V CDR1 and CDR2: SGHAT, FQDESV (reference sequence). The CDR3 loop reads CASSSTPRGRSSYEQYF.

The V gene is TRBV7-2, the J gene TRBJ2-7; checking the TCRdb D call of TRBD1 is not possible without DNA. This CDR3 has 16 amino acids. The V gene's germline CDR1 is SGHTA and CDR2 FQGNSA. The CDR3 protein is CASSYLGTAPSYEQYF.

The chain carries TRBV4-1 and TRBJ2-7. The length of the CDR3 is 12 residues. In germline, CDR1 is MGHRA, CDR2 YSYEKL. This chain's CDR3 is CASSQGTYEQYF.

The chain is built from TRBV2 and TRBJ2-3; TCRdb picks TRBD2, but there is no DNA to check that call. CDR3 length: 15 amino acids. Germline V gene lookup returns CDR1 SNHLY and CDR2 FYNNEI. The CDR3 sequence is CASSESEGNVDTQYF.

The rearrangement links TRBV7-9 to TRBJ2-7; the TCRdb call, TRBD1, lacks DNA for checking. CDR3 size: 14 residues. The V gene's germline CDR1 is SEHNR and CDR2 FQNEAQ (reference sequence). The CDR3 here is CASSQGQLLHEQYF. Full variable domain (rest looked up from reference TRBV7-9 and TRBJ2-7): DTGVSQNPRHKITKRGQNVTFRCDPISEHNRLYWYRQTLGQGPEFLTYFQNEAQLEKSRLLSDRFSAERPKGSFSTLEIQRTEQGDSAMYLCASSQGQLLHEQYFGPGTRLTVT.

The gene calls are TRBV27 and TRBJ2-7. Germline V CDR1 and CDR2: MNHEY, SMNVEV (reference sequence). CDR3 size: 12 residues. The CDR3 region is CASTSNSYEQYF.

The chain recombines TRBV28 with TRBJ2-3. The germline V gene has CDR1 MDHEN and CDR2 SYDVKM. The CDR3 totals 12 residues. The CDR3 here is CASSLSADTQYF. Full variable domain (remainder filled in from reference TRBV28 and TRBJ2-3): DVKVTQSSRYLVKRTGEKVFLECVQDMDHENMFWYRQDPGLGLRLIYFSYDVKMKEKGDIPEGYSVSREKKERFSLILESASTNQTSMYLCASSLSADTQYFGPGTRLTVL.

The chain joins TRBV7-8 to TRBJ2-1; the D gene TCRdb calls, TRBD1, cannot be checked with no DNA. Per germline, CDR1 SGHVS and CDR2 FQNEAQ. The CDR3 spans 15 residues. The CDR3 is CASSLASVGGDEQFF.

The CDR3 here is CASSQEWNRGNEQYF. The chain uses TRBV4-2 and TRBJ2-7; TCRdb returns TRBD1, unconfirmable since there is no DNA. The CDR3 contains 15 residues. CDR1 and CDR2 (germline): LGHNA, YNFKEQ.

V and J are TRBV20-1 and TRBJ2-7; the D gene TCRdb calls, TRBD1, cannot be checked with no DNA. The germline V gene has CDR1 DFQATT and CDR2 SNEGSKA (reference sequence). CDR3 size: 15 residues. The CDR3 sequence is CSARDETGGIYEQYF.

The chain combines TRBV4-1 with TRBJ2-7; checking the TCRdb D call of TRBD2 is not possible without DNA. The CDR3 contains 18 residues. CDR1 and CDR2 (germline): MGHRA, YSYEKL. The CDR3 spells CASSQPGLAADPPYEQYF.

CDR3: CASSPPGQQETQYF. The V and J genes are TRBV18 and TRBJ2-5; TCRdb lists TRBD1, though no DNA is available to test this call. The CDR3 extends over 14 amino acids. Germline V lookup: CDR1 KGHSH, CDR2 LQKENI. Variable domain in full (rest from reference TRBV18 and TRBJ2-5): NAGVMQNPRHLVRRRGQEARLRCSPMKGHSHVYWYRQLPEEGLKFMVYLQKENIIDESGMPKERFSAEFPKEGPSILRIQQVVRGDSAAYFCASSPPGQQETQYFGPGTRLLVL.